The rows below give T cell receptor beta chains drawn from one sample of a study of cytomegalovirus exposure and HLA in healthy donors. The repertoire was sequenced with immunoSEQ multiplex PCR; TCRdb's copy has only in-frame clones and lacks some. This sample has about 120,000 clones, with 75% to 85% found just once. What was sequenced was PBMCs. Source of these receptors: a man younger than 40 in good health and CMV-seropositive. Each CDR3 is given with its conserved first and last residue. The D gene is left open where the match is weak. Only part of the rows carry a size: once, few, many, or a class if the clone is expanded.

D,size,V,J,DNA,CDR3
TRBD2,.,TRBV5-1,TRBJ2-7,TGCGCCAGCAGCCCTTTAGGACTAGCGGGAACTTACGAGCAGTACTTC,CASSPLGLAGTYEQYF
TRBD2,.,TRBV28,TRBJ2-1,TGTGCCAGCAGCCAACCGGGACTAGCGGGACGCAATGAGCAGTTCTTC,CASSQPGLAGRNEQFF
TRBD1,.,TRBV30,TRBJ2-7,TGTGCCTGGGGGACAGGATTGACCTACGAGCAGTACTTC,CAWGTGLTYEQYF
TRBD1,.,TRBV5-5,TRBJ1-2,TGTGCCAGCAGCCTCGGGGGACAGGGGGGTTATGGCTACACCTTC,CASSLGGQGGYGYTF
.,once,TRBV19,TRBJ2-7,TGTGCCAGTAGTATATCAGGAATCTACGAGCAGTACTTC,CASSISGIYEQYF
TRBD2,few,TRBV25-1,TRBJ2-1,TGTGCCAGCACCTCAGCTAGCGGGGGTTACAATGAGCAGTTCTTC,CASTSASGGYNEQFF
TRBD2,.,TRBV5-1,TRBJ2-1,TGCGCCAGCAGCTTCGTAGCGGGGGAGTACAATGAGCAGTTCTTC,CASSFVAGEYNEQFF
TRBD1,few,TRBV7-2,TRBJ1-2,TGTGCCAGCAGCGTACAGGGGTATGGCTACACCTTC,CASSVQGYGYTF
TRBD2,.,TRBV29-1,TRBJ2-3,TGCAGCGTCGGAAGGGACACTAGCGGGGGAGATACGCAGTATTTT,CSVGRDTSGGDTQYF
.,few,TRBV27,TRBJ2-7,TGTGCCAGCACCACCGCGCGGGGCACCGTCTACGAGCAGTACTTC,CASTTARGTVYEQYF
.,.,TRBV28,TRBJ1-3,TGTGCCAGCAGTTCCCCGTATCAGGGATCGTACACCATATATTTT,CASSSPYQGSYTIYF
TRBD2,.,TRBV7-3,TRBJ2-4,TGTGCCAGCAGCCCCCATCCAAGGACTAGCGGGAGAAACATTCAGTACTTC,CASSPHPRTSGRNIQYF
.,once,TRBV18,TRBJ2-1,TGTGCCAGCTCACCCATACAGGGTTCGACCTACAATGAGCAGTTCTTC,CASSPIQGSTYNEQFF
.,few,TRBV2,TRBJ2-5,TGTGCCAGCAGTGGGGGGCGGGAGACCCAGTACTTC,CASSGGRETQYF
TRBD1,.,TRBV5-1,TRBJ2-5,TGCGCCAGCAGCTCACGACTGCAGGGGGCTCTTCAGGAGACCCAGTACTTC,CASSSRLQGALQETQYF
.,.,TRBV20-1,TRBJ1-2,TGCACAGCCGGGTCGCTCGATCGCTACACCTTC,CTAGSLDRYTF